The clone carrying this TCR beta chain has more than one count but fewer than ten. A much larger clone lies a single base off, so this may be a read error. The sample belongs to a study of blood T cells in healthy people across ages. Using a J-beta primer mix together with a sample-barcoded 5' primer, a second PCR was run for roughly 6 to 12 cycles. The template-switch adaptor was a 5' adaptor with 12 random nucleotides. It tagged each cDNA molecule. TCRdb redid the calling of the 5' RACE reads with MiXCR, one entry per CDR3 protein. Of some 1.7 million distinct CDR3 sequences in the sample, 28% were seen once. The length of the CDR3 is 12 residues. V gave up 7 bases and J gave up 5 bases, with 14 bases separating them. CDR1 and CDR2 from the germline V gene are SQVTM and ANQGSEA.

The sequenced sample consisted of blood. The TCR was taken from a woman aged 30 to 39 in good health. The J gene is TRBJ1-2, the V gene TRBV29-1; D gene unclear. As DNA, the CDR3 is TGCAGCGCCCCAGTTCAGTCGTATGGCTACACCTTC. Its translation: CSAPVQSYGYTF.